Following are 2 T cell receptor beta chains from one sample sequenced in a study of naive and memory T cell subsets. Whole blood, 2.5 ml, came from adult healthy volunteers. For blood and skin samples, reverse transcription used TCR alpha and beta constant primers. TCRdb fed the 5' RACE reads into MiXCR, producing one record per CDR3 protein. The sample yields tens of thousands of distinct CDR3 sequences, under 30% seen once. The receptor source for this set is a female donor in good health.

V is TRBV29-1 and J is TRBJ2-5; D might be TRBD1 or TRBD2, each matching 5 bases. This CDR3 is built from 13 residues. Trimming cost V 0 bases and J 5 bases, with 10 bases left between them. CDR1 and CDR2 from the germline V gene are SQVTM and ANQGSEA. The CDR3 loop reads CSVEDPGAETQYF. CDR3 nucleotide sequence: TGCAGCGTTGAAGATCCCGGGGCTGAGACCCAGTACTTC.

The V and J genes are TRBV6-5 and TRBJ1-4; 9 bases line up with TRBD1. CDR3 length equals 13 residues. The junction had 6 bases not matched to a gene; V was cut back by 8 bases and J by 8 bases. From germline, CDR1 is MNHEY and CDR2 SVGAGI. CDR3 nucleotides: TGTGCCAGCGCACAGGGGGCGAGCGAAAAACTGTTTTTT. It yields the protein CASAQGASEKLFF.